These 23 T cell receptor beta chains were sequenced from one sample in a study of T cell responses to AZD1222 COVID-19 vaccine (dated by TCRdb to the early 2020s). The library was generated by the immunoSEQ multiplex PCR assay. TCRdb obtained this table from immuneACCESS and retained in-frame rearrangements with V and J assigned. These tables miss some clones; where compared with another copy, unresolved V genes account for less than half of the shortfall, and the remainder is unexplained. The sample table contains about 120,000 clones; only one count was recorded for around 87% of them. 8% to 13% of the sample is in the top ten clones. Explained via the paper, the time point label denotes: baseline before first vaccination. The sample here was peripheral blood, taken on day 0 of AZD1222 vaccination. Every receptor here comes from an adult in good health.

With regard to this clone: At one of its ends the junction is not consistent with the germline gene, which may arise from a read error. The V call is TRBV3-1 (or the pseudogene TRBV3-2), the J call TRBJ1-1; D gene uncertain. The germline V gene has CDR1 LGHDT and CDR2 YNNKEL (reference sequence). The CDR3 contains 12 residues. This chain's CDR3 is CASSQGNIEAFF. The CDR3 DNA reads as TGTGCCAGCAGCCAAGGGAACATTGAAGCTTTCTTT.

The V call is TRBV7-8, the J call TRBJ1-1; no clear D gene. Germline values: CDR1 SGHVS, CDR2 FQNEAQ. Trimming took 2 bases from V and 5 from J, leaving 12 bases between them. The CDR3 totals 14 residues. CDR3 residues: CASSLPGQLTEAFF. The CDR3 DNA follows: TGTGCCAGCAGCTTACCAGGTCAGCTGACTGAAGCTTTCTTT.

This rearrangement joins TRBV19 to TRBJ1-2, with 8 nucleotides matching TRBD1. Germline V gene lookup returns CDR1 LNHDA and CDR2 SQIVND (reference sequence). The CDR3 is made up of 15 amino acids. V shed 0 bases and J 2 bases; nucleotides not matched to a gene: 2. The CDR3 here is CASSIDGQGNYGYTF. The DNA of the CDR3 is TGTGCCAGTAGTATAGACGGACAGGGAAACTATGGCTACACCTTC.

The rearrangement links TRBV6-5 to TRBJ1-1, with D uncertain. V was cut by 6 bases and J by 4 bases, with 15 bases left in between. The CDR3 extends over 14 amino acids. Germline V gene data show CDR1 as MNHEY and CDR2 as SVGAGI. CDR3 in DNA: TGTGCCAGCAGCACGGACGGAGGAGTCACTGAAGCTTTCTTT. This gives the protein CASSTDGGVTEAFF.

The chain couples TRBV21-1 to TRBJ2-7; the table names TRBD1, a call not compared with the DNA. TRBV21-1 corresponds to a pseudogene. CDR3 length equals 14 residues. The chain's CDR3 is CASSKALSRAEQYF. CDR3 DNA sequence: TGTGCCAGCAGCAAAGCGCTTTCCAGGGCCGAGCAGTACTTC.

V is TRBV5-6 and J is TRBJ2-1; TRBD2 matches 7 bases. The CDR3 has 14 amino acids. Germline CDR1 is SGHDT and CDR2 is YYEEEE. V was clipped by 4 bases and J by 4 bases; unmatched bases: 5. The CDR3 sequence is CASSPRGRYNEQFF. The CDR3, as DNA: TGTGCCAGCAGCCCGCGGGGGAGGTACAATGAGCAGTTCTTC. Together with reference TRBV5-6 and TRBJ2-1, the CDR3 gives the full variable domain: DAGVTQSPTHLIKTRGQQVTLRCSPKSGHDTVSWYQQALGQGPQFIFQYYEEEERQRGNFPDRFSGHQFPNYSSELNVNALLLGDSALYLCASSPRGRYNEQFFGPGTRLTVL.

This chain links TRBV30 with TRBJ2-6; D unresolved. CDR3 length equals 15 residues. Trimming removed 5 bases from V and 1 base from J, with 12 bases in between. Germline CDR1 GTSNPN, CDR2 SVGIG (reference sequence). CDR3 DNA sequence: TGTGCCTGGGGCCAAACTCATTCTGGGGCCAACGTCCTGACTTTC. Its translation is CAWGQTHSGANVLTF.

The chain carries TRBV5-4 and TRBJ1-1; D uncertain. This CDR3 is 14 amino acids long. Deletions cut 0 bases from V and 2 bases from J, with 8 bases between. The V gene's germline CDR1 is SGHNT and CDR2 YYREEE (reference sequence). CDR3 sequence: CASSLEQPNTEAFF. DNA of the CDR3: TGTGCCAGCAGCTTGGAACAGCCAAACACTGAAGCTTTCTTT.

The chain couples TRBV6-6 to TRBJ1-2, with D hard to call. Trimming stripped 2 bases from V and 0 bases from J, with 4 bases between. The germline gives CDR1 MNHNY, CDR2 SVGAGI (reference sequence). This CDR3 is 13 amino acids long. The CDR3: CASSYVANYGYTF. DNA of the CDR3: TGTGCCAGCAGTTACGTCGCTAACTATGGCTACACCTTC.

The J gene is TRBJ2-3, the V gene TRBV5-6, with a possible D match to TRBD2 (7 bases). The CDR3 has 17 residues. Looked up from germline, CDR1 is SGHDT and CDR2 is YYEEEE. Trimming pared 4 bases from V and 6 bases from J, leaving 24 bases between. Here the CDR3 DNA reads TGTGCCAGCAGCGGGGCTGAGGGCGGGGGCCTCCGGGATACGCAGTATTTT. It is translated as CASSGAEGGGLRDTQYF.

The chain couples TRBV28 to TRBJ2-1, with 10 bases aligning to TRBD2. CDR3 size: 17 residues. V dropped 5 bases and J dropped 9; count of bases not matched to a gene: 16. The germline V gene has CDR1 MDHEN and CDR2 SYDVKM. CDR3 sequence: CASSPHDEAGGLSEQFF. The CDR3 DNA reads as TGTGCCAGCAGTCCTCATGACGAAGCGGGAGGGCTCAGTGAGCAGTTCTTC.

This clone appeared a single time. This chain joins TRBV11-2 and TRBJ1-3, with D perhaps matching TRBD1 (5 bases). Germline lookup yields CDR1 SGHAT and CDR2 FQNNGV. V was cut by 0 bases and J by 4 bases, with 10 bases left in between. CDR3 length equals 15 residues. CDR3 in amino acids: CASSLEQAPGNTIYF. The CDR3 region has the DNA TGTGCCAGCAGCTTAGAACAGGCCCCCGGAAACACCATATATTTT. Based on the CDR3 plus reference TRBV11-2 and TRBJ1-3, the full variable domain is EAGVAQSPRYKIIEKRQSVAFWCNPISGHATLYWYQQILGQGPKLLIQFQNNGVVDDSQLPKDRFSAERLKGVDSTLKIQPAKLEDSAVYLCASSLEQAPGNTIYFGEGSWLTVV.

The CDR3 spells CASSLAWNTEAFF. As DNA, the CDR3 is TGTGCCAGTAGTTTAGCCTGGAACACTGAAGCTTTCTTT. The chain uses TRBV19 and TRBJ1-1; no clear D. The germline V gene encodes CDR1 LNHDA and CDR2 SQIVND (reference sequence). This CDR3 is built from 13 residues. Trimming pared 5 bases from V and 1 base from J, leaving 8 bases between. The complete variable domain, with remaining parts taken from reference TRBV19 and TRBJ1-1, reads DGGITQSPKYLFRKEGQNVTLSCEQNLNHDAMYWYRQDPGQGLRLIYYSQIVNDFQKGDIAEGYSVSREKKESFPLTVTSAQKNPTAFYLCASSLAWNTEAFFGQGTRLTVV.

The chain is built from TRBV19 and TRBJ2-2; D not resolved. The CDR3 sequence is 15 residues long. CDR1 is LNHDA, CDR2 SQIVND, per germline (reference sequence). Trimming took off 0 bases at V and 4 bases at J, with 9 bases between the two ends. For the CDR3, the DNA is TGTGCCAGTAGTATAGATGGACCCTCCACCGGGGAGCTGTTTTTT. The encoded protein is CASSIDGPSTGELFF.

The rearrangement joins TRBV5-1 to TRBJ2-5; 9 bases match TRBD2. In germline, CDR1 is SGHRS, CDR2 YFSETQ. The CDR3 sequence is 14 residues long. Trimming cost V 3 bases and J 4 bases; bases outside gene matches: 4. The CDR3 nucleotides are TGCGCCAGCAGCTCGGGACTAGCTGTAGAGACCCAGTACTTC. This translates into CASSSGLAVETQYF.

The chain joins TRBV6-5 to TRBJ1-5; perhaps TRBD1 as D (5 bases). Looked up from germline, CDR1 is MNHEY and CDR2 is SVGAGI. The CDR3 has 14 amino acids. Trimming stripped 8 bases from V and 4 bases from J, with 15 bases between. The CDR3 DNA reads as TGTGCCAGCCGGGGCGCGTCACCGAATCAGCCCCAGCATTTT. Amino acid sequence: CASRGASPNQPQHF.

V usage is TRBV7-9 and J usage is TRBJ2-3; maybe TRBD2 (5 bases). Germline CDR1 reads SEHNR; CDR2 reads FQNEAQ (reference sequence). This CDR3 region has 15 residues. The V end was cut by 7 bases, the J end by 5 bases, with 19 bases between. CDR3 DNA: TGTGCCAGCATCCTCGAGTCAAGCGGTAGAGATACGCAGTATTTT. Amino acids: CASILESSGRDTQYF.

This chain links TRBV19 with TRBJ2-7; 7 bases match TRBD1. The CDR3 is made up of 17 amino acids. Germline V lookup: CDR1 LNHDA, CDR2 SQIVND (reference sequence). The V and J ends lost 4 bases and 1 base, in that order; junction bases with no gene match: 13. The CDR3 loop is CASSKGFRQGRSYEQYF. CDR3 DNA sequence: TGTGCCAGTAGTAAGGGGTTCAGACAGGGAAGGTCCTACGAGCAGTACTTC.

The V and J genes are TRBV4-2 and TRBJ2-1; maybe TRBD1 (6 bases). Germline V gene lookup returns CDR1 LGHNA and CDR2 YNFKEQ. CDR3 length: 17 amino acids. V dropped 0 bases and J dropped 0 bases, with 12 bases sitting between them. Here the CDR3 DNA reads TGTGCCAGCAGCCAAGAAGTGCAGGGGAGCTCCTACAATGAGCAGTTCTTC. Protein product: CASSQEVQGSSYNEQFF.

This rearrangement joins TRBV5-1 to TRBJ1-2; weak D call: TRBD1 (6 bases). Germline CDR1 reads SGHRS; CDR2 reads YFSETQ. The CDR3 has 14 residues. Trimming removed 0 bases at V and 8 bases at J, with 14 bases between. The DNA for the CDR3 is TGCGCCAGCAGCTTGGGGGGGGCGAGCGAAGGCTACACCTTC. It translates to CASSLGGASEGYTF.

V and J are TRBV7-2 and TRBJ1-1; 7 bases align to TRBD1. The J segment lost 10 bases and the V segment lost 4 bases, leaving 6 bases of the junction unmatched. Germline V gene sequence: CDR1 SGHTA, CDR2 FQGNSA. The CDR3 totals 12 residues. CDR3 sequence: CASSSQGFGAFF. The CDR3 DNA is TGTGCCAGCAGCTCACAGGGGTTTGGAGCTTTCTTT. Full variable domain (remainder filled in from reference TRBV7-2 and TRBJ1-1): GAGVSQSPSNKVTEKGKDVELRCDPISGHTALYWYRQSLGQGLEFLIYFQGNSAPDKSGLPSDRFSAERTGGSVSTLTIQRTQQEDSAVYLCASSSQGFGAFFGQGTRLTVV.

The CDR3 is CASSLDSNTGELFF. CDR3 bases: TGCGCCAGCAGCTTGGACAGTAACACCGGGGAGCTGTTTTTT. The J gene is TRBJ2-2, the V gene TRBV5-1; D is unclear. Deletions cut 0 bases from V and 2 bases from J, with 5 bases between. The germline V gene encodes CDR1 SGHRS and CDR2 YFSETQ. This CDR3 comprises 14 residues.

The chain links TRBV15 to TRBJ1-1; no reliable D call. In germline, CDR1 is LNHNV, CDR2 YYDKDF (reference sequence). This CDR3 comprises 13 residues. V shed 3 bases and J shed 0 bases, with 5 bases lying between them. CDR3 region: CATSSQMNTEAFF. The CDR3 DNA is TGTGCCACCAGCAGCCAAATGAACACTGAAGCTTTCTTT.